Sequencing of this TCR beta chain was carried out in a study of cytomegalovirus exposure and HLA in healthy donors. The ends were cut back, 5 bases at V and 9 bases at J, with 15 bases in the middle. The length of the CDR3 is 13 residues. Germline V gene data show CDR1 as SGHTS and CDR2 as YDEGEE. PCR employed 60 Vbeta and 13 Jbeta primers. Produced via immunoSEQ multiplex PCR; TCRdb's table is partial and in-frame only. Among roughly 160,000 clones listed, almost 80% were seen once. This sequence was found in a middle-aged man in good health and CMV-seropositive. Sample: PBMCs. The chain carries TRBV5-8 and TRBJ1-5; D is unclear. The CDR3 protein is CASSSLLLGPQHF. The CDR3 region has the DNA TGTGCCAGCAGTTCCCTGTTACTAGGGCCCCAGCATTTT.